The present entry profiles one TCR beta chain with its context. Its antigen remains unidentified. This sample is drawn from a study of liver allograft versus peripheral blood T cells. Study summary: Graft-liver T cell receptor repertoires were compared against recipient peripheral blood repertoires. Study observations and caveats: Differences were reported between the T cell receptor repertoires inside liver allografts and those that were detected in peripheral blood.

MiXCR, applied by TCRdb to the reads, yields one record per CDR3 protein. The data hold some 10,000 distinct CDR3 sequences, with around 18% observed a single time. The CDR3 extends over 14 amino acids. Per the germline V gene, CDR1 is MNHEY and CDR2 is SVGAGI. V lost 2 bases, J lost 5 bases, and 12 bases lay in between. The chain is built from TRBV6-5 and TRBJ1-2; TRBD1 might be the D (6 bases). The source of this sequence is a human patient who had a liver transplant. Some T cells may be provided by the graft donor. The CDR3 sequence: CASSYSSGEYGYTF. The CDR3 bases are TGTGCCAGCAGTTACAGTTCAGGGGAGTATGGCTACACCTTC.